A single sample is the source of the 27 T cell receptor beta chains below, sequenced in a study of monozygotic twins with inflammatory bowel disease (dated by TCRdb to between 2019 and 2020). The method was 5' RACE. The sequencer listed for this sample is Illumina HiSeq 2500. TCRdb reprocessed the raw reads; every CDR3 protein sequence is a single record, and DNA is not supplied. This specimen's table enumerates about 300,000 distinct CDR3 sequences. The top ten constitute over 5% of the sample. Sequencing was done on a sample of blood. Receptors were obtained from a human donor with ulcerative colitis or Crohn's disease, or a healthy co-twin of an affected twin (not recorded which).

The chain employs TRBV6-6 and TRBJ1-4; TCRdb proposes TRBD1, but this gene call is untestable without DNA. The CDR3 is made up of 14 amino acids. Per germline, CDR1 MNHNY and CDR2 SVGAGI (reference sequence). The chain's CDR3 is CASRKQGIDEKLFF.

The V gene is TRBV27, the J gene TRBJ1-1. In germline, CDR1 is MNHEY, CDR2 SMNVEV (reference sequence). The length of the CDR3 is 15 residues. CDR3 protein: CASSLSSGEHTEAFF.

The chain's CDR3 is CASTNFFNSIGELFF. The gene calls are TRBV19 and TRBJ2-2. The CDR3 spans 15 residues. CDR1 and CDR2 (germline): LNHDA, SQIVND (reference sequence).

This chain connects TRBV5-6 to TRBJ2-3. Germline values: CDR1 SGHDT, CDR2 YYEEEE. The CDR3 extends over 15 amino acids. The CDR3 loop is CASSRDSPSTDTQYF.

The rearrangement joins TRBV19 to TRBJ1-1. CDR3 size: 15 residues. Germline values: CDR1 LNHDA, CDR2 SQIVND (reference sequence). The CDR3 here is CASSIDVDGNTEAFF.

This chain joins TRBV24-1 and TRBJ2-2. Per the germline V gene, CDR1 is KGHDR and CDR2 is SFDVKD. CDR3 size: 12 residues. CDR3 residues: CATSDFIGELFF.

V is TRBV7-2 and J is TRBJ1-5; TCRdb's D gene call, TRBD1, goes unchecked for lack of DNA. Germline CDR1 is SGHTA and CDR2 is FQGNSA. The CDR3 runs 14 residues. The CDR3 sequence is CASSLHGGNQPQHF. The whole variable domain, remainder taken from reference TRBV7-2 and TRBJ1-5, is GAGVSQSPSNKVTEKGKDVELRCDPISGHTALYWYRQSLGQGLEFLIYFQGNSAPDKSGLPSDRFSAERTGGSVSTLTIQRTQQEDSAVYLCASSLHGGNQPQHFGDGTRLSIL.

This chain uses TRBV4-3 with TRBJ2-5; TCRdb calls TRBD1, which cannot be checked without DNA. The germline gives CDR1 LGHNA, CDR2 YSLEER. This CDR3 is 15 amino acids long. The CDR3 spells CASSHTQGARETQYF.

This CDR3 reads CASSANNQPQHF. The chain recombines TRBV4-2 with TRBJ1-5. This CDR3 has 12 amino acids. Germline V gene data show CDR1 as LGHNA and CDR2 as YNFKEQ.

This sequence joins TRBV4-3 and TRBJ2-1; without DNA, the TCRdb call of TRBD2 cannot be checked. Germline-derived CDR1 and CDR2 are LGHNA and YSLEER. The CDR3 extends over 17 amino acids. The CDR3 protein is CASSRLLAAYSYNEQFF.

V gene TRBV19 combines with J gene TRBJ1-5. CDR3 length: 14 residues. The germline V gene has CDR1 LNHDA and CDR2 SQIVND (reference sequence). CDR3: CASSREWGNQPQHF.

The chain links TRBV18 to TRBJ2-2. This CDR3 has 14 amino acids. Germline values: CDR1 KGHSH, CDR2 LQKENI. The CDR3 is CASSLLLEPGELFF.

The chain has TRBV13 and TRBJ2-2; TCRdb's D gene call, TRBD2, goes unchecked for lack of DNA. In germline, CDR1 is PRHDT, CDR2 FYEKMQ (reference sequence). The CDR3 spans 15 residues. The CDR3 protein is CASSLRRVLSGELFF.

The V and J genes are TRBV4-3 and TRBJ2-4; without DNA, the TCRdb call of TRBD2 cannot be checked. The CDR3 runs to 19 residues. CDR1 and CDR2 from the germline V gene are LGHNA and YSLEER. CDR3 residues: CASSQDISAGPGGGNIQYF.

The CDR3 is CASSDKGKASGSYSTDTQYF. This chain joins TRBV9 and TRBJ2-3; the TCRdb D gene call, TRBD2, has no DNA to confirm it. CDR1 SGDLS and CDR2 YYNGEE come from the germline V gene. The CDR3 has 20 amino acids.

This rearrangement joins TRBV2 to TRBJ1-4; TCRdb selects TRBD1, and the lack of DNA leaves this call unchecked. Germline lookup yields CDR1 SNHLY and CDR2 FYNNEI. The CDR3 extends over 12 amino acids. The CDR3 here is CATRQEEEKLFF.

V and J are TRBV2 and TRBJ2-3; TCRdb calls TRBD2, which cannot be checked without DNA. The CDR3 runs to 14 residues. Per the germline V gene, CDR1 is SNHLY and CDR2 is FYNNEI. CDR3 in amino acids: CASRVLAVTDTQYF.

The rearrangement links TRBV24-1 to TRBJ2-3; absent DNA, TCRdb's TRBD1 call cannot be checked. The V gene's germline CDR1 is KGHDR and CDR2 SFDVKD. CDR3 size: 16 residues. The CDR3 spells CATSDDAPGATDTQYF.

The chain couples TRBV3-1 to TRBJ2-6; TCRdb proposes TRBD1, but this gene call is untestable without DNA. The CDR3 length is 18 residues. Germline lookup yields CDR1 LGHDT and CDR2 YNNKEL (reference sequence). CDR3 region: CASSHNLQGDRGANVLTF. The variable domain in full, completed from reference TRBV3-1 and TRBJ2-6, reads DTAVSQTPKYLVTQMGNDKSIKCEQNLGHDTMYWYKQDSKKFLKIMFSYNNKELIINETVPNRFSPKSPDKAHLNLHINSLELGDSAVYFCASSHNLQGDRGANVLTFGAGSRLTVL.

The chain employs TRBV27 and TRBJ2-1. Germline CDR1 reads MNHEY; CDR2 reads SMNVEV (reference sequence). The CDR3 runs 16 residues. CDR3 protein: CASSLSWTDSYNEQFF.

V is TRBV9 and J is TRBJ1-4; TCRdb lists TRBD1, though no DNA is available to test this call. The CDR3 is 13 residues long. CDR1 SGDLS and CDR2 YYNGEE come from the germline V gene. The CDR3 is CASSVVGVGKLFF.

The chain links TRBV20-1 to TRBJ2-1; TCRdb's D gene call, TRBD1, goes unchecked for lack of DNA. There are 14 residues in the CDR3. The germline gives CDR1 DFQATT, CDR2 SNEGSKA (reference sequence). The CDR3 spells CSAKQGAPYNEQFF.

This rearrangement joins TRBV7-2 to TRBJ2-4; the TCRdb D gene call, TRBD2, has no DNA to confirm it. Germline V lookup: CDR1 SGHTA, CDR2 FQGNSA. This CDR3 is 16 amino acids long. The CDR3 reads CASSAGLAGDKNMQYF.

The J gene is TRBJ2-7, the V gene TRBV30; there is no DNA to check the TCRdb D call of TRBD1. Germline V lookup: CDR1 GTSNPN, CDR2 SVGIG (reference sequence). CDR3 length equals 12 residues. CDR3 amino acids: CAWESDSYEQYF.

V and J are TRBV6-5 and TRBJ2-5; TCRdb's D call of TRBD1 is untestable without DNA. This CDR3 is built from 14 residues. Germline V gene sequence: CDR1 MNHEY, CDR2 SVGAGI. CDR3 residues: CASSTAGRTKTQYF.

The CDR3 spells CSVPGAYGYTF. This chain connects TRBV29-1 to TRBJ1-2; TCRdb lists TRBD1, though no DNA is available to test this call. The CDR3 covers 11 residues. CDR1 and CDR2 (germline): SQVTM, ANQGSEA.

This chain links TRBV5-1 with TRBJ2-1; TCRdb's assignment of TRBD1 cannot be checked, as there is no DNA. Per germline, CDR1 SGHRS and CDR2 YFSETQ. This CDR3 contains 16 residues. CDR3 sequence: CASSLEPHRTGEEQFF.